This TCR beta chain is from a study of T cells in Graves' hyperthyroidism and ophthalmopathy. The sample holds one count of this clonotype. Patients aged 18 to 65 had newly diagnosed hyperthyroidism of under 2 months' duration. Unmatched junction bases numbered 7, after V lost 3 bases and J lost 10 bases. The germline V gene encodes CDR1 SEHNR and CDR2 FQNEAQ (reference sequence). CDR3 length equals 13 residues. The TCR beta CDR3 regions underwent amplification using RNA transcripts as the source. During a first-round RT-PCR of the TCR CDR3, the HTBI primer set was used. TCRdb analysed the multiplex PCR reads with MiXCR anew, one entry per CDR3 protein. This table holds about 770,000 distinct CDR3 sequences, 15% to 20% found once.

Material for sequencing was blood. V usage is TRBV7-9 and J usage is TRBJ1-1, with 8 bases matching TRBD1. This TCR was sampled from a woman aged 50 to 60 with Graves' hyperthyroidism that later progressed to Graves' ophthalmopathy. This CDR3 is CASSLTGTGIAFF. The CDR3 DNA follows: TGTGCCAGCAGCTTGACGGGGACAGGCATAGCTTTCTTT.